Below, 12 T cell receptor beta chains from the same sample are listed, as sequenced in a study of T cells in Graves' hyperthyroidism and ophthalmopathy. The source material, RNA transcripts, was used to amplify TCR beta CDR3 regions. The HTBI primer set drove a first-round RT-PCR of the TCR CDR3. TCRdb called the multiplex PCR reads again in MiXCR, with one record for every CDR3 protein. The sample holds hundreds of thousands of distinct CDR3 sequences, 15% to 19% seen once. The sequenced material came from blood. The receptor set was obtained from a woman aged 18 to 35 with Graves' hyperthyroidism.

Ten or more counts support this clonotype. The V call is TRBV5-1, the J call TRBJ2-5; 11 bases map to TRBD2. Trimming cost V 4 bases and J 4 bases; bases outside gene matches: 6. Germline V lookup: CDR1 SGHRS, CDR2 YFSETQ. CDR3 length: 15 amino acids. The CDR3 region is CASSVYSGRVETQYF. The CDR3 DNA reads as TGCGCCAGCAGCGTCTATAGCGGGAGGGTAGAGACCCAGTACTTC.

A remark on this clonotype: A much larger clone lies a single base off, so this may be a read error. V is TRBV19 and J is TRBJ1-1; 7 bases line up with TRBD1. Per germline, CDR1 LNHDA and CDR2 SQIVND (reference sequence). The CDR3 length is 15 residues. Here the CDR3 DNA reads TGTGCCAGTAGAGCGGACAGGTTGATGAACACTGAAGCTTACTTT. Encoded protein: CASRADRLMNTEAYF.

This clonotype was counted at least ten times. The chain recombines TRBV10-3 with TRBJ1-2, with a weak D call TRBD1 (5 bases). The length of the CDR3 is 14 residues. The germline V gene encodes CDR1 ENHRY and CDR2 SYGVKD. Trimming left V 0 bases short and J 4 bases short, with 9 bases between. In nucleotides, the CDR3 is TGTGCCATCAGTGAGTCGTTGACAGTCTATGGCTACACCTTC. Residues: CAISESLTVYGYTF.

A note on this clonotype: A read error may explain this, as a much larger clone is one base away. This chain uses TRBV28 with TRBJ2-1, with 8 bases lining up with TRBD2. This CDR3 spans 16 amino acids. Germline CDR1 and CDR2: MDHEN and SYDVKM. For the CDR3, the DNA is TGTGCCGGCAGACGAGGAACTAGCGGCTCCTACAATGAGCAGTTCTTC. Translation: CAGRRGTSGSYNEQFF.

This clonotype came up many times. The chain has TRBV6-1 and TRBJ1-2; D is unresolved. CDR1 MNHNS and CDR2 SASEGT come from the germline V gene. The CDR3 has 13 amino acids. The germline V and J ends were trimmed by 7 bases and 4 bases, with 13 bases remaining between them. CDR3 sequence reads: CASTASLVYGYTF. DNA of the CDR3: TGTGCCAGCACCGCCTCGTTGGTCTATGGCTACACCTTC.

This clonotype appeared a few times. V gene TRBV12-3 or TRBV12-4 combines with J gene TRBJ2-3, with 9 bases matching TRBD2. The CDR3 is 15 amino acids. The trim removed 4 bases at V and 5 bases at J, leaving 7 bases unmatched. The CDR3 DNA sequence: TGTGCCAGCAGTTCGGCGGGGGGGCAGAAAGATACGCAGTATTTT. It translates to CASSSAGGQKDTQYF.

This clonotype was counted many times. V usage is TRBV6-2 or TRBV6-3 and J usage is TRBJ2-3, with D possibly matching TRBD2 (6 bases). This CDR3 has 16 residues. Germline CDR1 reads MNHEY; CDR2 reads SVGEGT. V lost 1 base to trimming and J lost 3 bases, with 14 bases between them. The CDR3 region has the DNA TGTGCCAGCAGTTACTACCGACTAGTCCGGACAGATACGCAGTATTTT. Protein product: CASSYYRLVRTDTQYF.

This clonotype was counted many times. J is TRBJ2-1 and V is TRBV7-2; 7 nucleotides line up with TRBD2. The CDR3 runs 18 residues. Germline trimming cut 4 bases from V and 7 bases from J; bases unmatched to any gene: 19. Looked up from germline, CDR1 is SGHTA and CDR2 is FQGNSA. The CDR3: CASSSRAGFLLPWNEQFF. The CDR3 DNA is TGTGCCAGCAGCTCAAGAGCGGGGTTTCTACTTCCCTGGAATGAGCAGTTCTTC.

This clonotype turned up a few times. The chain joins TRBV6-4 to TRBJ2-2; D not resolved. The length of the CDR3 is 11 residues. Trimming took off 8 bases at V and 7 bases at J, with 8 bases between the two ends. Germline V gene data show CDR1 as MRHNA and CDR2 as SNTAGT. CDR3 loop: CASGVIGELFF. DNA for the CDR3: TGTGCCAGCGGTGTGATCGGGGAGCTGTTTTTT.

On this clonotype: Possible read error: a much larger clone is one base away. The chain links TRBV12-3 or TRBV12-4 to TRBJ2-1; D not certain. The ends were cut back, 6 bases at V and 10 bases at J, with 22 bases in the middle. The CDR3 totals 15 residues. This CDR3 is CASSADHPESSEQFF. CDR3 bases: TGTGCCAGCAGCGCCGACCACCCCGAAAGTTCGGAGCAGTTCTTC.

This clonotype has at least ten counts. This sequence joins TRBV27 and TRBJ1-1, with TRBD1 identical over 11 bases. Germline CDR1 and CDR2: MNHEY and SMNVEV (reference sequence). J gave up 3 bases and V 5 bases, and 5 bases lay outside the gene matches. The CDR3 has 15 amino acids. CDR3 sequence: CASSTRDRGDTEAFF. The DNA of the CDR3 is TGTGCCAGCAGTACCCGGGACAGGGGGGACACTGAAGCTTTCTTT.

In its sample, this clonotype was seen many times. The chain recombines TRBV20-1 with TRBJ2-3; D is uncertain. Germline V lookup: CDR1 DFQATT, CDR2 SNEGSKA (reference sequence). V lost 6 bases and J lost 2, with 9 bases in between. The CDR3 is 12 amino acids. In nucleotides, the CDR3 is TGCAGTGCCGAGTCAACCACAGATACGCAGTATTTT. Its protein is CSAESTTDTQYF.